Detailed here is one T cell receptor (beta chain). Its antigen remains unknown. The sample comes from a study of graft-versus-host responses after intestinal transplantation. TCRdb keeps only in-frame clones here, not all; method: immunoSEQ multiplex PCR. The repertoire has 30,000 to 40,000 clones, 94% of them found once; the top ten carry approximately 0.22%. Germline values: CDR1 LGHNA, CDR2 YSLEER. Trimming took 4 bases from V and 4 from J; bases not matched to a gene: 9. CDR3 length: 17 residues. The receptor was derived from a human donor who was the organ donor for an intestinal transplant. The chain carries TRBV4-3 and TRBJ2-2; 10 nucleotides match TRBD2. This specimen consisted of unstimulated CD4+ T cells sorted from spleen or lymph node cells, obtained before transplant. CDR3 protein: CASSRAGLAASTGELFF. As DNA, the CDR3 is TGCGCCAGCAGCCGGGCCGGACTAGCGGCGAGCACCGGGGAGCTGTTTTTT.